This T cell receptor beta chain was captured by sequencing in a study of T cell changes during pregnancy in multiple sclerosis. Clones were read by immunoSEQ multiplex PCR, and TCRdb kept only the in-frame ones, dropping some. The sample consists of about 72,000 clones, under 95% of them appearing once. The V gene's germline CDR1 is SGHVS and CDR2 FQNEAQ. This CDR3 is built from 17 residues. The ends lost 1 base at V and 5 bases at J; junction bases unmatched: 10. The specimen comprised peripheral blood, sampled in the second trimester of pregnancy. This receptor was identified in a female donor with multiple sclerosis, enrolled in a pregnancy study. The J gene is TRBJ2-3, the V gene TRBV7-8; 9 positions match TRBD1. The CDR3 DNA follows: TGTGCCAGCAGCTTAGGGACCGGGACAGGGTTTTTAGATACGCAGTATTTT. Its protein product is CASSLGTGTGFLDTQYF.